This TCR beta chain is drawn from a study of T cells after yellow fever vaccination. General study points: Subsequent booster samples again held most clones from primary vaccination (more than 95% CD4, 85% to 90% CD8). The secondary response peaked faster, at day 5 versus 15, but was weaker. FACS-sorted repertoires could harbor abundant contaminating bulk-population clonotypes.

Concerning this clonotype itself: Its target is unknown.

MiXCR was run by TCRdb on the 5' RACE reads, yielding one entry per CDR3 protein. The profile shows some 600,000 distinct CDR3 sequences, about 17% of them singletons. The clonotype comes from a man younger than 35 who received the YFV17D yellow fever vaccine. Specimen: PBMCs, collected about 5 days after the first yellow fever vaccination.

For the CDR3, the DNA is TGTGCCAGCAGCTCAGGCGGCGGGGGGTCGACCTACGAGCAGTACTTC. As protein: CASSSGGGGSTYEQYF. The V gene is TRBV7-2, the J gene TRBJ2-7; TRBD2 aligns across 8 bases. The V and J ends lost 4 bases and 2 bases, in that order; junction bases with no gene match: 10. The germline gives CDR1 SGHTA, CDR2 FQGNSA. The CDR3 has 16 amino acids.